The next 22 T cell receptor beta chains were all read from a single sample in a study of post-analysis software for immune sequencing data. Study results and limitations: TRBV segments more frequent in patients than in controls numbered roughly 5 and included TRBV5-6, TRBV5-1 and TRBV20-1.

The TCR beta cDNA libraries carried unique molecular identifiers. TCRdb fed the PCR reads into MiXCR, producing one record per CDR3 protein. The profile shows over 700,000 distinct CDR3 sequences, about 27% of them singletons. The antigens of these receptors remain unknown. Sequencing was carried out using blood. These receptors originate from a girl aged 10-17 years with multiple sclerosis.

J is TRBJ2-2 and V is TRBV20-1, with D possibly being TRBD1 (6 bases). The germline V and J ends were trimmed by 2 bases and 6 bases, with 7 bases remaining between them. Per germline, CDR1 DFQATT and CDR2 SNEGSKA (reference sequence). The CDR3 contains 12 residues. In DNA, the CDR3 is TGCAGTGCTAGAAGGACAGCCGGGGAGCTGTTTTTT. It translates to CSARRTAGELFF.

This clonotype was counted only a few times. The chain links TRBV18 to TRBJ2-5; 7 bases are a match to TRBD1. This CDR3 is built from 16 residues. CDR1 KGHSH and CDR2 LQKENI come from the germline V gene. Losses at the gene ends were 3 bases for V and 4 bases for J; bases not matched to a gene: 11. The CDR3 region is CASSPPDRVSAETQYF. The CDR3 DNA follows: TGTGCCAGCTCACCGCCCGACAGGGTTTCGGCAGAGACCCAGTACTTC.

The V gene is TRBV12-3 or TRBV12-4, the J gene TRBJ2-1, with D possibly matching TRBD2 (6 bases). This CDR3 has 15 amino acids. Trimming took off 3 bases at V and 5 bases at J, with 14 bases between the two ends. The CDR3 DNA reads TGTGCCAGCAGTTTTGGTAGCGGAAAAAACAATGAGCAGTTCTTC. This encodes CASSFGSGKNNEQFF.

This clonotype has just a few counts. The chain links TRBV9 to TRBJ1-2; D not certain. Trimming stripped 0 bases from V and 2 bases from J, with 11 bases between. Germline assignment: CDR1 SGDLS and CDR2 YYNGEE. The length of the CDR3 is 15 residues. The CDR3 DNA sequence: TGTGCCAGCAGCGTAGGGGCCGATTCAAACTATGGCTACACCTTC. This sequence encodes CASSVGADSNYGYTF.

Concerning this clonotype: The junction departs from germline at one end; a sequencing error may be responsible. The chain couples TRBV12-3 or TRBV12-4 to TRBJ2-3; D gene ambiguous. The CDR3 has 14 amino acids. The CDR3, as DNA: TGTGCCAGCAGCCATCTCCTTAGGGCAGATGCGCAGTATTTT. Its translation: CASSHLLRADAQYF.

The sample holds a few counts of this clonotype. This chain links TRBV5-6 with TRBJ2-1; D not certain. This CDR3 has 13 residues. The ends were cut back, 0 bases at V and 8 bases at J, with 9 bases in the middle. CDR1 and CDR2 (germline): SGHDT, YYEEEE. The CDR3 region has the DNA TGTGCCAGCAGCTTGGGGATACCCCATGAGCAGTTCTTC. Protein sequence: CASSLGIPHEQFF.

This clonotype was found once. The V gene is TRBV7-9, the J gene TRBJ2-5, with 9 bases identical to TRBD2. Germline trimming cut 8 bases from V and 0 bases from J; bases unmatched to any gene: 10. CDR3 length equals 16 residues. Germline CDR1 reads SEHNR; CDR2 reads FQNEAQ (reference sequence). The CDR3 reads CASFRAASGNQETQYF. The DNA for the CDR3 is TGTGCCAGCTTCCGGGCGGCTAGCGGGAACCAAGAGACCCAGTACTTC.

Ten or more counts support this clonotype. This chain links TRBV10-2 with TRBJ2-5, with TRBD2 as a possible D gene (6 bases). Germline assignment: CDR1 WSHSY and CDR2 SAAADI. V dropped 3 bases and J dropped 3 bases, with 11 bases sitting between them. The CDR3 is made up of 14 amino acids. CDR3 coding DNA: TGCGCCAGCAGTGAAGGGGACTGGAAAGAGACCCAGTACTTC. It translates to CASSEGDWKETQYF.

The rearrangement uses TRBV10-3 and TRBJ1-1; 8 bases are a match to TRBD1. Germline CDR1 reads ENHRY; CDR2 reads SYGVKD. CDR3 length: 14 residues. Trimming removed 6 bases from V and 4 bases from J; junction bases left unmatched: 7. CDR3: CAIRTDRAATEAFF. As DNA, the CDR3 is TGTGCCATCAGAACGGACAGGGCGGCCACTGAAGCTTTCTTT.

The V call is TRBV7-9, the J call TRBJ2-3, with D hard to call. Germline CDR1 reads SEHNR; CDR2 reads FQNEAQ (reference sequence). Trimming left V 2 bases short and J 0 bases short, with 9 bases between. This CDR3 is 15 amino acids long. DNA of the CDR3: TGTGCCAGCAGCTTATGGGTGGAGAGCACAGATACGCAGTATTTT. It encodes CASSLWVESTDTQYF.

This clonotype came up many times. Here the CDR3 reads CASSLVTYGYTF. The CDR3 DNA reads as TGTGCCAGCAGCTTAGTTACCTATGGCTACACCTTC. V and J are TRBV7-2 and TRBJ1-2; D is undetermined. Germline CDR1 reads SGHTA; CDR2 reads FQGNSA. This CDR3 spans 12 amino acids. Trimming shortened V by 1 base and J by 4 bases, and 4 bases separated the two germline ends.

This clonotype was counted many times. V is TRBV7-8 and J is TRBJ2-7, with 7 bases aligning to TRBD1. The CDR3 is 14 residues long. CDR1 is SGHVS and CDR2 is FQNEAQ in the germline V gene. Unmatched junction bases numbered 8, after V lost 5 bases and J lost 4 bases. The CDR3 reads CASSLRQGLYEQYF. The CDR3 nucleotides read TGTGCCAGCAGCCTCAGACAGGGTTTGTACGAGCAGTACTTC.

This sequence joins TRBV5-5 and TRBJ2-1; D call uncertain. Looked up from germline, CDR1 is SGHKS and CDR2 is YYEKEE (reference sequence). Trimming shortened V by 4 bases and J by 5 bases, and 19 bases separated the two germline ends. The CDR3 contains 16 residues. In nucleotides, the CDR3 is TGTGCCAGCAGCGGAGCCCGACAAGGGATGAACAATGAGCAGTTCTTC. It yields the protein CASSGARQGMNNEQFF.

This clonotype was counted a few times. V and J are TRBV28 and TRBJ1-4, with D possibly being TRBD1 (5 bases). Germline V gives CDR1 MDHEN, CDR2 SYDVKM. The CDR3 extends over 14 amino acids. Between the trimmed V and J ends, which lost 6 bases and 4 bases, there was a span of 12 bases. The CDR3, as DNA: TGTGCCAGCAGCCGGGGACCGGTTAATGAAAAACTGTTTTTT. Its protein is CASSRGPVNEKLFF.

The CDR3 nucleotides read TGTGCCAGCGGGAAGGTATCCTCTGGAAACACCATATATTTT. Amino acids: CASGKVSSGNTIYF. The chain joins TRBV18 to TRBJ1-3; D gene unclear. The germline V gene encodes CDR1 KGHSH and CDR2 LQKENI. This CDR3 comprises 14 residues. Trimming removed 8 bases from V and 0 bases from J, with 11 bases in between.

This clonotype was seen only a few times. V gene TRBV5-1 combines with J gene TRBJ2-4; TRBD2 agrees at 9 bases. The CDR3 extends over 14 amino acids. The J segment lost 8 bases and the V segment lost 0 bases, leaving 3 bases of the junction unmatched. The germline CDR1 and CDR2 sequences are SGHRS and YFSETQ. The CDR3, as DNA: TGCGCCAGCAGCTTGGTAGCGGGGGACGACATTCAGTACTTC. This sequence encodes CASSLVAGDDIQYF. The whole variable domain, remainder taken from reference TRBV5-1 and TRBJ2-4, is KAGVTQTPRYLIKTRGQQVTLSCSPISGHRSVSWYQQTPGQGLQFLFEYFSETQRNKGNFPGRFSGRQFSNSRSEMNVSTLELGDSALYLCASSLVAGDDIQYFGAGTRLSVL.

The chain employs TRBV3-1 and TRBJ2-5, with a tentative D call TRBD1 (6 bases). The CDR3 length is 14 residues. Trimming removed 3 bases at V and 5 bases at J, with 13 bases between. Looked up from germline, CDR1 is LGHDT and CDR2 is YNNKEL (reference sequence). The CDR3 sequence: CASSQQSRGETQYF. DNA of the CDR3: TGTGCCAGCAGCCAGCAAAGTAGGGGGGAGACCCAGTACTTC.

In its sample, this clonotype was seen a few times. The chain recombines TRBV7-2 with TRBJ2-3; TRBD2 matches 7 bases. V trimming: 5 bases; J trimming: 2 bases; junction bases outside the gene matches: 16. Germline CDR1 reads SGHTA; CDR2 reads FQGNSA. This CDR3 has 18 residues. The CDR3 DNA is TGTGCCAGCAGCCCAGGTGGGAGGGCCACTCGATTCACAGATACGCAGTATTTT. It specifies CASSPGGRATRFTDTQYF.

The chain recombines TRBV3-1 with TRBJ1-4; D is undetermined. The CDR3 runs 15 residues. The germline CDR1 and CDR2 sequences are LGHDT and YNNKEL (reference sequence). V was trimmed by 1 base and J by 7 bases, leaving 13 bases between them. Written as DNA, the CDR3 is TGTGCCAGCAGCCAAGGCTCCGGTTTCGGTGAAAAACTGTTTTTT. It yields the protein CASSQGSGFGEKLFF.

The chain uses TRBV27 and TRBJ1-2; D possibly corresponds to TRBD1 (5 bases). The CDR3 spans 12 residues. The germline gives CDR1 MNHEY, CDR2 SMNVEV (reference sequence). Trimming took 6 bases from V and 7 from J, leaving 12 bases between them. In DNA, the CDR3 is TGTGCCAGCAGAGAAGGGGCCGGTGGCTACACCTTC. Translated: CASREGAGGYTF.

Comments on this clonotype: Germline is not matched at one junction end, which may reflect a read error. This chain links TRBV25-1 with TRBJ2-6; the match to TRBD1 covers 7 bases. The CDR3 has 21 amino acids. Germline V gene data show CDR1 as MGHDK and CDR2 as SYGVNS. The CDR3 DNA follows: TGTGCCAGCAGTGAATCGCCCCTGCGACAGGGATGGAGTATTGGGGCCAACGGCCTGACTTTC. Its protein product is CASSESPLRQGWSIGANGLTF.

This clonotype was counted between two and nine times. The chain couples TRBV7-9 to TRBJ2-5; the D is unclear. Trimming pared 6 bases from V and 7 bases from J, leaving 15 bases between. The germline CDR1 and CDR2 sequences are SEHNR and FQNEAQ (reference sequence). The CDR3 totals 13 residues. CDR3: CASSKTDTGTQYF. The DNA for the CDR3 is TGTGCCAGCAGTAAGACCGATACGGGGACCCAGTACTTC.